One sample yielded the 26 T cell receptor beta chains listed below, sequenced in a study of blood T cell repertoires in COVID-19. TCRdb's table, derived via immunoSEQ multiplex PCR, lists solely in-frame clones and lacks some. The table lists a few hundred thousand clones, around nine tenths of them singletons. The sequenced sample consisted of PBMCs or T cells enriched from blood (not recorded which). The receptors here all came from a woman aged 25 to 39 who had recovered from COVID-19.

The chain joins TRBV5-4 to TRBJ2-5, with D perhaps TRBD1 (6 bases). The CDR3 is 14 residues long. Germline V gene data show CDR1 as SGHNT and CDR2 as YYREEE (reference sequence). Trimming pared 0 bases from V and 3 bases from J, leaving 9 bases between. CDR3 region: CASSLDRAEETQYF. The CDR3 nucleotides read TGTGCCAGCAGCTTGGACAGGGCAGAAGAGACCCAGTACTTC. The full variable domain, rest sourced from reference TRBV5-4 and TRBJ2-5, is ETGVTQSPTHLIKTRGQQVTLRCSSQSGHNTVSWYQQALGQGPQFIFQYYREEENGRGNFPPRFSGLQFPNYSSELNVNALELDDSALYLCASSLDRAEETQYFGPGTRLLVL.

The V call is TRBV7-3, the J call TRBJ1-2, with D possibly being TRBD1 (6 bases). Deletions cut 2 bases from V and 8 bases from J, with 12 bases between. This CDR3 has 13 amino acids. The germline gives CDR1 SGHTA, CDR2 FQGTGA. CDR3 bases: TGTGCCAGCAGCTTATATCCAGGGGACGGCTACACCTTC. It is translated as CASSLYPGDGYTF.

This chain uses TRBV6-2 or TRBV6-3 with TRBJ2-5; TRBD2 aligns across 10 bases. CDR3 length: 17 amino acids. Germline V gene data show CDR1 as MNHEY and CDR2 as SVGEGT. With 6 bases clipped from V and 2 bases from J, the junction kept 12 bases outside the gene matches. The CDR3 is CASSLLQLAGAQETQYF. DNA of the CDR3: TGTGCCAGCAGCTTGTTGCAGCTAGCGGGGGCGCAAGAGACCCAGTACTTC.

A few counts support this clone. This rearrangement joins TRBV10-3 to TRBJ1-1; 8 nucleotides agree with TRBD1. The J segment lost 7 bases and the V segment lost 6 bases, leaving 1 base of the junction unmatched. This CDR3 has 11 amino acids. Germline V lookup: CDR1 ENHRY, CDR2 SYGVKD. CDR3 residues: CAIRDRDEAFF. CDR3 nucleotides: TGTGCCATCAGGGACAGGGATGAAGCTTTCTTT.

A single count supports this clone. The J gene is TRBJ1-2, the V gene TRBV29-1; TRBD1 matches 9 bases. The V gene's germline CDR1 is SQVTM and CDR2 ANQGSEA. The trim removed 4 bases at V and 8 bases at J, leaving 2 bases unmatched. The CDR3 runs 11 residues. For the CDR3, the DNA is TGCAGCGTTGGGACAGGGGCGGGCTACACCTTC. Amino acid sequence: CSVGTGAGYTF. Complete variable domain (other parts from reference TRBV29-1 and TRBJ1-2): SAVISQKPSRDICQRGTSLTIQCQVDSQVTMMFWYRQQPGQSLTLIATANQGSEATYESGFVIDKFPISRPNLTFSTLTVSNMSPEDSSIYLCSVGTGAGYTFGSGTRLTVV.

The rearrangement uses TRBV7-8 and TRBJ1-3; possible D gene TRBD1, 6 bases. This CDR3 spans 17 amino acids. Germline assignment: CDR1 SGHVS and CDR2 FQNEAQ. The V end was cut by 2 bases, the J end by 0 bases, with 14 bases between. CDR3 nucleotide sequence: TGTGCCAGCAGCTTATTGGTTCAGGGGACCTCTGGAAACACCATATATTTT. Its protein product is CASSLLVQGTSGNTIYF.

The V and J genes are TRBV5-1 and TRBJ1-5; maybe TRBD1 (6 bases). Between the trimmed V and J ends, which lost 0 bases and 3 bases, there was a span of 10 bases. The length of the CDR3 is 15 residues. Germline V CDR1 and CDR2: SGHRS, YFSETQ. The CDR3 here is CASSLGTVNNQPQHF. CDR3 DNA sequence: TGCGCCAGCAGCTTGGGGACAGTTAACAATCAGCCCCAGCATTTT. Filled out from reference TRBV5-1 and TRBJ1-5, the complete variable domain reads KAGVTQTPRYLIKTRGQQVTLSCSPISGHRSVSWYQQTPGQGLQFLFEYFSETQRNKGNFPGRFSGRQFSNSRSEMNVSTLELGDSALYLCASSLGTVNNQPQHFGDGTRLSIL.

This CDR3 is CASSDTGTSGRGPNEQFF. CDR3 DNA: TGTGCCAGCAGTGACACCGGGACTAGCGGAAGGGGTCCGAATGAGCAGTTCTTC. This chain connects TRBV6-4 to TRBJ2-1; 11 bases align to TRBD2. The germline V gene encodes CDR1 MRHNA and CDR2 SNTAGT. Trimming took 2 bases from V and 7 from J; bases not matched to a gene: 13. CDR3 size: 18 residues.

CDR3 DNA sequence: TGTGCCAGCAGCCCGGGACAGCTCTATGGCTACACCTTC. Protein sequence: CASSPGQLYGYTF. This sequence joins TRBV12-3 or TRBV12-4 and TRBJ1-2; 7 bases are a match to TRBD1. The V and J ends lost 6 bases and 4 bases, in that order; junction bases with no gene match: 5. The CDR3 is made up of 13 amino acids.

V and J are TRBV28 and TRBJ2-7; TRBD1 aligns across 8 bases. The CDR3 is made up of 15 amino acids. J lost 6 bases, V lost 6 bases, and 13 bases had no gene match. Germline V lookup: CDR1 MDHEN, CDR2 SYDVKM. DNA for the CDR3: TGTGCCAGCAGCATTAGGACAGGGAAGGGATCCGAGCAGTACTTC. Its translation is CASSIRTGKGSEQYF.

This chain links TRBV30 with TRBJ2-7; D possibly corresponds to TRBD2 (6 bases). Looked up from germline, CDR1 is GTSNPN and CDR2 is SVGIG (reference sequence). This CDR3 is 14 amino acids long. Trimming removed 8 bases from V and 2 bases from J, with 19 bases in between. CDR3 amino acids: CAQLQRGGAYEQYF. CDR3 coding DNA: TGTGCCCAACTTCAACGTGGCGGGGCCTACGAGCAGTACTTC.

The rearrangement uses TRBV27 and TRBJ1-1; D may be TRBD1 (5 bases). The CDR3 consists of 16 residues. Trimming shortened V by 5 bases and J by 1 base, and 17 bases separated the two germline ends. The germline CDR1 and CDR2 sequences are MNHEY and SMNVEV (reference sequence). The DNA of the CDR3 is TGTGCCAGCAGTGTATTACAGGCGGCGTCGAACACTGAAGCTTTCTTT. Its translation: CASSVLQAASNTEAFF.

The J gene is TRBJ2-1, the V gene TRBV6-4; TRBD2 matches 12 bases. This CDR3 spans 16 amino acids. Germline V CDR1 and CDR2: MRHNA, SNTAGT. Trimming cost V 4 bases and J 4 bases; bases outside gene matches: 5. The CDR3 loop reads CASSGETSGGYNEQFF. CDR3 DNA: TGTGCCAGCAGTGGAGAGACTAGCGGGGGTTACAATGAGCAGTTCTTC.

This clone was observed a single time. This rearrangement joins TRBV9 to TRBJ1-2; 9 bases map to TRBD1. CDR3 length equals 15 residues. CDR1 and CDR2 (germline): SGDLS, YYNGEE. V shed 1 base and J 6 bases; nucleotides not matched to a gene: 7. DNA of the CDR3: TGTGCCAGCAGCGTATCTCCCGGACAGGGGCATGGCTACACCTTC. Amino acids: CASSVSPGQGHGYTF.

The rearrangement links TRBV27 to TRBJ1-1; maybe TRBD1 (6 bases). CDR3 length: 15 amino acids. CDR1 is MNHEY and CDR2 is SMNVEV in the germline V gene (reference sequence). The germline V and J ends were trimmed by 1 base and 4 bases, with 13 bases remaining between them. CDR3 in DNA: TGTGCCAGCAGTTTATTACACAGGGTCGGCACTGAAGCTTTCTTT. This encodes CASSLLHRVGTEAFF.

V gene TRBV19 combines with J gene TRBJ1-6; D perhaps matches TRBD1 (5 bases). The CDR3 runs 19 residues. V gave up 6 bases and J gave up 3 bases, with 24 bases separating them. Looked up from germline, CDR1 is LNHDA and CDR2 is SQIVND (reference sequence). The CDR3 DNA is TGTGCCAGTAGGCCTTCCTTCGGGGCGCGGGGAGTCTATAATTCACCCCTCCACTTT. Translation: CASRPSFGARGVYNSPLHF.

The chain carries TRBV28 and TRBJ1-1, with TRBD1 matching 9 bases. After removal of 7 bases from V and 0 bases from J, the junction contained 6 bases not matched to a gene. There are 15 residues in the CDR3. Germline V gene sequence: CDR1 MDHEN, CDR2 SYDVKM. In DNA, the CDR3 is TGTGCCAGCACAGGACAGGGGATCATGAACACTGAAGCTTTCTTT. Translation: CASTGQGIMNTEAFF.

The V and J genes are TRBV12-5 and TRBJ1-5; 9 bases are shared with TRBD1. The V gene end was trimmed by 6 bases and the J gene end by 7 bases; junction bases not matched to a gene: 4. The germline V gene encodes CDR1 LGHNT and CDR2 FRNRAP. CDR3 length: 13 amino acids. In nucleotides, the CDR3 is TGTGCTAGTGGGACAGGGGGTAGACAGCCCCAGCATTTT. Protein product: CASGTGGRQPQHF. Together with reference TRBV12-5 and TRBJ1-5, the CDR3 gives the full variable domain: DARVTQTPRHKVTEMGQEVTMRCQPILGHNTVFWYRQTMMQGLELLAYFRNRAPLDDSGMPKDRFSAEMPDATLATLKIQPSEPRDSAVYFCASGTGGRQPQHFGDGTRLSIL.

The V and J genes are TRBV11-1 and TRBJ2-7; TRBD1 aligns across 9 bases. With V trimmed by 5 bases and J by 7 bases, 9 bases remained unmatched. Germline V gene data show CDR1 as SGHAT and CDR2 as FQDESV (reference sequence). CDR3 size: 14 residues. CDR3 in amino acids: CASSPYRGRGEQYF. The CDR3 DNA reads TGTGCCAGCAGCCCATACAGGGGGCGTGGGGAGCAGTACTTC. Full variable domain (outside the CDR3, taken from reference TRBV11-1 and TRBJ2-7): EAEVAQSPRYKITEKSQAVAFWCDPISGHATLYWYRQILGQGPELLVQFQDESVVDDSQLPKDRFSAERLKGVDSTLKIQPAELGDSAMYLCASSPYRGRGEQYFGPGTRLTVT.

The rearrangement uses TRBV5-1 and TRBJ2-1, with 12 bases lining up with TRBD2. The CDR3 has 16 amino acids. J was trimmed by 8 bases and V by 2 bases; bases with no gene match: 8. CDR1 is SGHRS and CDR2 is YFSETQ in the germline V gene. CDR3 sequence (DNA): TGCGCCAGCAGCTTCGATCGACTAGCGGGAGTGGATGAGCAGTTCTTC. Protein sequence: CASSFDRLAGVDEQFF.

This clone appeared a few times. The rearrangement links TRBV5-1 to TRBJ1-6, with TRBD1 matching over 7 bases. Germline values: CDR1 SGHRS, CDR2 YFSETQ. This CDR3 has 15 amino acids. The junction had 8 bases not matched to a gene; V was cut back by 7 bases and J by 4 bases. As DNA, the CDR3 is TGCGCCAGCCGACCCCCGGGACAGTATAATTCACCCCTCCACTTT. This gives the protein CASRPPGQYNSPLHF.

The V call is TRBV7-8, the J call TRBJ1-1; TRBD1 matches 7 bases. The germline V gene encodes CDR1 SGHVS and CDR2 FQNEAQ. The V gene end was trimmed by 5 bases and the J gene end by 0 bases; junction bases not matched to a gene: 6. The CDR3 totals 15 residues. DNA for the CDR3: TGTGCCAGCAGCCCGACGGGACAGTTGAACACTGAAGCTTTCTTT. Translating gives CASSPTGQLNTEAFF.

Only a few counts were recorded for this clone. CDR3 protein: CASSYSSSRVNTGELFF. The DNA of the CDR3 is TGTGCCAGCAGTTACTCGAGTAGCAGGGTAAACACCGGGGAGCTGTTTTTT. The rearrangement uses TRBV6-2 or TRBV6-3 and TRBJ2-2; TRBD1 is a possible D gene (5 bases). Trimming pared 0 bases from V and 2 bases from J, leaving 13 bases between. The CDR3 has 17 residues. Per the germline V gene, CDR1 is MNHEY and CDR2 is SVGEGT.

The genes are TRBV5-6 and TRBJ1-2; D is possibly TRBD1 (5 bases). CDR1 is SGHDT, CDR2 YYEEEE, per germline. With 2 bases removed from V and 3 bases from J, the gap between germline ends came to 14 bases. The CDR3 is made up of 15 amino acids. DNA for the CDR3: TGTGCCAGCAGCTTCGTCGGGGGTGGGGACTATGGCTACACCTTC. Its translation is CASSFVGGGDYGYTF.

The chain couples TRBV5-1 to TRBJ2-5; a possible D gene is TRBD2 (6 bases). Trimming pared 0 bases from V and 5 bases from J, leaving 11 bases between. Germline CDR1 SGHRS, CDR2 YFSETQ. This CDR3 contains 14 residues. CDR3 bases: TGCGCCAGCAGCTTGGGCGGGGTCCAGGAGACCCAGTACTTC. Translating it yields CASSLGGVQETQYF.

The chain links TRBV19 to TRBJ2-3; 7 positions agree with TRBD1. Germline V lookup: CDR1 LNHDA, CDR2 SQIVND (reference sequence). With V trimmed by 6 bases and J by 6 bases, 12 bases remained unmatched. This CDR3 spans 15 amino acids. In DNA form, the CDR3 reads TGTGCCAGTAGCAGGTCGGCAGGGGGTACTGATACGCAGTATTTT. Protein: CASSRSAGGTDTQYF.